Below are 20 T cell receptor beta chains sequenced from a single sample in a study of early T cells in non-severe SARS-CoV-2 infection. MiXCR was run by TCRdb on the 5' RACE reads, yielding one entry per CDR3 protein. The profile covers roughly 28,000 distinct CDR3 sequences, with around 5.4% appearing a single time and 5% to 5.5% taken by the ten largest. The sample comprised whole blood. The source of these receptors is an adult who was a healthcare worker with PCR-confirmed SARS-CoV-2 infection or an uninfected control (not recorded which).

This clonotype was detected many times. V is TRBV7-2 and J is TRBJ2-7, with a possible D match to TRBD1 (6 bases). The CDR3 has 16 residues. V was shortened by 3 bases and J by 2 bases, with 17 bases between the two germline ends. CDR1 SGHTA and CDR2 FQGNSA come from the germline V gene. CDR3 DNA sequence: TGTGCCAGCAGCTTTACGCTGGGACAAGGTCCCTACGAGCAGTACTTC. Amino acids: CASSFTLGQGPYEQYF.

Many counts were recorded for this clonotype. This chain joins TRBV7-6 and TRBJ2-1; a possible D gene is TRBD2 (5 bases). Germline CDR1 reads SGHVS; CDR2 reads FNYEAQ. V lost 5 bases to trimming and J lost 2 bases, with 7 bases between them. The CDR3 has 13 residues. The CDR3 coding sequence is TGTGCCAGCAGCCCCGGGACCTACAATGAGCAGTTCTTC. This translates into CASSPGTYNEQFF.

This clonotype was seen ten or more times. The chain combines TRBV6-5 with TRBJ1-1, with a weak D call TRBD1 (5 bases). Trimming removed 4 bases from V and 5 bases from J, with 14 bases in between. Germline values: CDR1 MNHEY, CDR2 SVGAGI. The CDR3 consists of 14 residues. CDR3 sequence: CASSSAQGPTEAFF. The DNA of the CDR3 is TGTGCCAGCAGTTCGGCGCAGGGTCCAACTGAAGCTTTCTTT.

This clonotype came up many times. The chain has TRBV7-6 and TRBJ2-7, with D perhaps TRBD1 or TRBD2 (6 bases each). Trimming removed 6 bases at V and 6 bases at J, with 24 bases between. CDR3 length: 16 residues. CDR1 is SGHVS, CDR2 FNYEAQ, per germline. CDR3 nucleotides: TGTGCCAGCAGTCCCAGGGACTCCACCTTAGGGGGCGAGCAGTACTTC. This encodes CASSPRDSTLGGEQYF.

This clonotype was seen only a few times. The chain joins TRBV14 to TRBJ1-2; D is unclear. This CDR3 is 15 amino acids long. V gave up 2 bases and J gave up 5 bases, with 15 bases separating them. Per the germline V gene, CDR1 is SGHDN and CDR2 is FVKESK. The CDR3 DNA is TGTGCCAGCAGCCAAAACCAGGCTTCTGGATATGGCTACACCTTC. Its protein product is CASSQNQASGYGYTF. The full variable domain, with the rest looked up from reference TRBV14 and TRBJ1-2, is EAGVTQFPSHSVIEKGQTVTLRCDPISGHDNLYWYRRVMGKEIKFLLHFVKESKQDESGMPNNRFLAERTGGTYSTLKVQPAELEDSGVYFCASSQNQASGYGYTFGSGTRLTVV.

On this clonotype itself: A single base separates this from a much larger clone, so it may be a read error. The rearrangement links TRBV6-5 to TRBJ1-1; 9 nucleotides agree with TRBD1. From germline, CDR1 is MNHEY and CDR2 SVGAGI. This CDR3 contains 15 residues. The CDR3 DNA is TGTGCCAGCAGCCCTCCGGGACAGGGAGACACTGAAACTTTCTTT. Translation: CASSPPGQGDTETFF.

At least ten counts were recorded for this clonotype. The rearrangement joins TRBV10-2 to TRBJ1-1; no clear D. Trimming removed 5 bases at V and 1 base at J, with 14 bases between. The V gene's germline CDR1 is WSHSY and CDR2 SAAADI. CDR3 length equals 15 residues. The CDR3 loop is CASSRRGLGNTEAFF. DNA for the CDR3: TGCGCCAGCAGTCGGCGGGGTTTGGGGAACACTGAAGCTTTCTTT.

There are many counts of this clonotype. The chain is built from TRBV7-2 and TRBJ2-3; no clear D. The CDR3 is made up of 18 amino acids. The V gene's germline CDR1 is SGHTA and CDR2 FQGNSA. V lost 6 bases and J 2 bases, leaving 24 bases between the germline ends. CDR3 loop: CASSPFVWVLQTTDTQYF. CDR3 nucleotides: TGTGCCAGCAGTCCTTTCGTCTGGGTCCTTCAGACCACAGATACGCAGTATTTT.

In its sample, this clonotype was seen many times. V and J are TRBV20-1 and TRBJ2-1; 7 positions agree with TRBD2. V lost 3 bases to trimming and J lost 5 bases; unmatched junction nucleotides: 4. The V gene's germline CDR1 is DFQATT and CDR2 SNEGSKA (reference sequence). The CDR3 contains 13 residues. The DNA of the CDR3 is TGCAGTGCTAGCGATGGGACTAACAATGAGCAGTTCTTC. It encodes CSASDGTNNEQFF.

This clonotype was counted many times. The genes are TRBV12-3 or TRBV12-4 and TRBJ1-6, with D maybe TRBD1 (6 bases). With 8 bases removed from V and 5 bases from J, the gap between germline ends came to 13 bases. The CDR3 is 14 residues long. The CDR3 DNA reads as TGTGCCAGCGGAGGGGGACCTGATAATTCACCCCTCCACTTT. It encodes CASGGGPDNSPLHF.

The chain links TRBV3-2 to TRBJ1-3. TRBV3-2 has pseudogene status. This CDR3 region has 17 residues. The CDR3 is CASSQDENRKTGNTIYF. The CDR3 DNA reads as TGTGCCAGCAGCCAAGACGAGAACCGGAAGACTGGAAACACCATATATTTT.

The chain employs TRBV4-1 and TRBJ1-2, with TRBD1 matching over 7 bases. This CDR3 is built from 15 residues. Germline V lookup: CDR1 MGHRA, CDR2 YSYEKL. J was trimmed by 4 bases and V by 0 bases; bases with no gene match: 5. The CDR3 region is CASSQDPGGIYGYTF. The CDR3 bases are TGCGCCAGCAGCCAAGATCCAGGGGGAATCTATGGCTACACCTTC.

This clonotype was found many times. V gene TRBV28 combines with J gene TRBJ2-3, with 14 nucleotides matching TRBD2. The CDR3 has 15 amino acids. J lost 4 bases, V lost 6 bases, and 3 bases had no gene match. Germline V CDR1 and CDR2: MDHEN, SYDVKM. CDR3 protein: CASRMTSGGADTQYF. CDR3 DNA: TGTGCCAGCAGGATGACTAGCGGGGGGGCAGATACGCAGTATTTT.

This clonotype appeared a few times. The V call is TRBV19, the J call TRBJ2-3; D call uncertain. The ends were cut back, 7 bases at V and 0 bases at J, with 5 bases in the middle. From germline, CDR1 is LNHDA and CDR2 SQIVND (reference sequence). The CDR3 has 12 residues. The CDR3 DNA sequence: TGTGCCAGTACTACCAGCACAGATACGCAGTATTTT. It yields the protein CASTTSTDTQYF.

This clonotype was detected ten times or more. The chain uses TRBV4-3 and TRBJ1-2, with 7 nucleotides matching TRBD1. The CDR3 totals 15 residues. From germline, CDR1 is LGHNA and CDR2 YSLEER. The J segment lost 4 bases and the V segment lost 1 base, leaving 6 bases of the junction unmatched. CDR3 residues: CASSQGQTGFYGYTF. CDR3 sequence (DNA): TGCGCCAGCAGCCAAGGTCAGACAGGGTTCTATGGCTACACCTTC.

The CDR3 DNA sequence: TGTGCCAGCAGCGTGGACACTTATGGCTACACCTTC. The encoded protein is CASSVDTYGYTF. The J gene is TRBJ1-2, the V gene TRBV7-9, with D possibly TRBD1 on 5 matching bases. Germline CDR1 and CDR2: SEHNR and FQNEAQ (reference sequence). The CDR3 runs 12 residues. The V and J ends lost 5 bases and 5 bases respectively, with 9 bases between them. The variable domain in full, completed from reference TRBV7-9 and TRBJ1-2, reads DTGVSQNPRHKITKRGQNVTFRCDPISEHNRLYWYRQTLGQGPEFLTYFQNEAQLEKSRLLSDRFSAERPKGSFSTLEIQRTEQGDSAMYLCASSVDTYGYTFGSGTRLTVV.

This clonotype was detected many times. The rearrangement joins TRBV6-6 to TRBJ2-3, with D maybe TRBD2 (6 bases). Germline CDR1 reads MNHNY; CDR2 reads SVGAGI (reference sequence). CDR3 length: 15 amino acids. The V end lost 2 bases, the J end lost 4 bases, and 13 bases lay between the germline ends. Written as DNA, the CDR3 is TGTGCCAGCAGTTACGGGGGGTTGATATCAGATACGCAGTATTTT. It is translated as CASSYGGLISDTQYF.

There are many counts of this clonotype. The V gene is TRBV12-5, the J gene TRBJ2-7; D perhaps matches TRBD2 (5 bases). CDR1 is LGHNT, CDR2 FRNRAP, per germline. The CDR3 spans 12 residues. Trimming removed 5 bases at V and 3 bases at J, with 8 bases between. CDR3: CASGQDFYEQYF. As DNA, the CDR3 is TGTGCTAGTGGTCAGGACTTCTACGAGCAGTACTTC.

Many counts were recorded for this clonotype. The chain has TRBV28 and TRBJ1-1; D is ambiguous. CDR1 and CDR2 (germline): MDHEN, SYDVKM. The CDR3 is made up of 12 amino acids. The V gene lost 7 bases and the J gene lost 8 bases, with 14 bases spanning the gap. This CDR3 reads CASKVLGAEAFF. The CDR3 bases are TGTGCCAGCAAGGTTTTGGGCGCGGAAGCTTTCTTT.

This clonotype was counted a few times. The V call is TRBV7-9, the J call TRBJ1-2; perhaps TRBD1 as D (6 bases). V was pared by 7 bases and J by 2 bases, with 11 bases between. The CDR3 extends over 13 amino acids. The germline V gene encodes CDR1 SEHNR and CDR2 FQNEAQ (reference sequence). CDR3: CASNDGTNYGYTF. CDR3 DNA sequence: TGTGCCAGCAATGACGGGACAAACTATGGCTACACCTTC.